One sample yielded the 26 T cell receptor beta chains listed below, sequenced in a study of cytomegalovirus exposure and HLA in healthy donors. Vbeta (60) and Jbeta (13) primers were used in the PCR. Data came from immunoSEQ multiplex PCR; TCRdb stores just in-frame clones and leaves some out. The sample lists under 200,000 clones, 80% to 90% occurring once. Sequencing was performed on PBMCs. The receptors come from a woman in her thirties in good health and CMV-seropositive.

The rearrangement uses TRBV5-4 and TRBJ2-7, with a weak D call TRBD2 (6 bases). CDR1 is SGHNT and CDR2 is YYREEE in the germline V gene (reference sequence). Trimming removed 1 base at V and 4 bases at J, with 12 bases between. This CDR3 is built from 14 residues. Here the CDR3 DNA reads TGTGCCAGCAGCTTGTTCGGCGGGGTATACGAGCAGTACTTC. Residues: CASSLFGGVYEQYF.

This chain links TRBV2 with TRBJ1-5; tentatively, D is TRBD1 (5 bases). V was clipped by 3 bases and J by 7 bases, with 10 bases between them. Germline CDR1 and CDR2: SNHLY and FYNNEI. The length of the CDR3 is 13 residues. CDR3 bases: TGTGCCAGCAGTGAGGGGGGGTACCAGCCCCAGCATTTT. This translates into CASSEGGYQPQHF.

The chain is built from TRBV2 and TRBJ1-5; unclear D gene. Trimming removed 3 bases at V and 7 bases at J, with 7 bases between. The CDR3 length is 12 residues. Germline V gene data show CDR1 as SNHLY and CDR2 as FYNNEI. CDR3 in DNA: TGTGCCAGCAGTGACTCGGGACAGCCCCAGCATTTT. The encoded protein is CASSDSGQPQHF.

This rearrangement joins TRBV9 to TRBJ1-1, with 12 bases identical to TRBD1. Germline CDR1 reads SGDLS; CDR2 reads YYNGEE. This CDR3 spans 17 amino acids. V shed 2 bases, J shed 3 bases, and the junction held 8 bases outside the gene matches. Here the CDR3 reads CASSVGTGGGWDTEAFF. CDR3 in DNA: TGTGCCAGCAGCGTCGGGACAGGGGGCGGTTGGGACACTGAAGCTTTCTTT. The full variable domain, rest sourced from reference TRBV9 and TRBJ1-1, is DSGVTQTPKHLITATGQRVTLRCSPRSGDLSVYWYQQSLDQGLQFLIQYYNGEERAKGNILERFSAQQFPDLHSELNLSSLELGDSALYFCASSVGTGGGWDTEAFFGQGTRLTVV.

This clone was observed a few times. The J gene is TRBJ1-1, the V gene TRBV10-3, with 11 bases that match TRBD1. The CDR3 totals 14 residues. The germline CDR1 and CDR2 sequences are ENHRY and SYGVKD. V lost 10 bases to trimming and J lost 1 base; unmatched junction nucleotides: 5. The CDR3 DNA reads TGTGCCACCCGGACAGGGGGCGAGAACACTGAAGCTTTCTTT. Translation gives CATRTGGENTEAFF.

The V gene is TRBV7-2, the J gene TRBJ2-7, with 11 nucleotides matching TRBD1. The CDR3 runs 15 residues. V was clipped by 5 bases and J by 5 bases; unmatched bases: 8. From germline, CDR1 is SGHTA and CDR2 FQGNSA. CDR3 in DNA: TGTGCCAGCAGCAGAGGGGGACAGGGGGGCAACGAGCAGTACTTC. Its protein product is CASSRGGQGGNEQYF.

This rearrangement joins TRBV9 to TRBJ2-5; tentatively, D is TRBD1 (5 bases). Germline-derived CDR1 and CDR2 are SGDLS and YYNGEE. CDR3 size: 13 residues. Trimming took 0 bases from V and 4 from J, leaving 7 bases between them. The CDR3 DNA reads TGTGCCAGCAGCGTAGCGACAGCAGAGACCCAGTACTTC. Its protein product is CASSVATAETQYF.

The chain has TRBV5-4 and TRBJ1-1; 10 bases line up with TRBD1. This CDR3 spans 17 amino acids. Germline values: CDR1 SGHNT, CDR2 YYREEE (reference sequence). J gave up 3 bases and V 0 bases, and 8 bases lay outside the gene matches. The CDR3 here is CASSLGQGALVYTEAFF. For the CDR3, the DNA is TGTGCCAGCAGCTTGGGACAGGGGGCATTGGTGTACACTGAAGCTTTCTTT.

Only one count was recorded for this clone. This chain uses TRBV7-3 with TRBJ2-5, with D perhaps TRBD2 (6 bases). The CDR3 has 13 residues. The V gene lost 5 bases and the J gene lost 3 bases, with 10 bases spanning the gap. Germline assignment: CDR1 SGHTA and CDR2 FQGTGA. This chain's CDR3 is CASSPRGKETQYF. The CDR3 coding sequence is TGTGCCAGCAGCCCACGGGGGAAAGAGACCCAGTACTTC.

The chain recombines TRBV2 with TRBJ2-7; 9 bases align to TRBD1. The CDR3 has 15 amino acids. CDR1 is SNHLY and CDR2 is FYNNEI in the germline V gene. Losses at the gene ends were 2 bases for V and 7 bases for J; bases not matched to a gene: 9. Here the CDR3 reads CASSELGQGLDEQYF. DNA of the CDR3: TGTGCCAGCAGTGAACTCGGACAGGGGCTTGATGAGCAGTACTTC. Combining the CDR3 with reference TRBV2 and TRBJ2-7 gives the whole variable domain EPEVTQTPSHQVTQMGQEVILRCVPISNHLYFYWYRQILGQKVEFLVSFYNNEISEKSEIFDDQFSVERPDGSNFTLKIRSTKLEDSAMYFCASSELGQGLDEQYFGPGTRLTVT.

The chain combines TRBV29-1 with TRBJ2-5; 7 bases line up with TRBD1. This CDR3 comprises 12 residues. J lost 4 bases, V lost 7 bases, and 6 bases had no gene match. Germline values: CDR1 SQVTM, CDR2 ANQGSEA. CDR3 region: CSASTGRETQYF. Here the CDR3 DNA reads TGCAGCGCATCGACAGGGAGAGAGACCCAGTACTTC.

The CDR3 DNA reads TGTGCCAGCAGTTTATCACAGCCTAATTCACCCCTCCACTTT. This codes for CASSLSQPNSPLHF. The rearrangement uses TRBV27 and TRBJ1-6; D uncertain. Germline V gene sequence: CDR1 MNHEY, CDR2 SMNVEV (reference sequence). This CDR3 region has 14 residues. V was clipped by 0 bases and J by 6 bases, with 6 bases between them.

The chain's CDR3 is CASSSLQGEKAFF. The CDR3 bases are TGTGCCAGCAGCTCCCTCCAGGGGGAGAAAGCTTTCTTT. The chain has TRBV5-6 and TRBJ1-1; 7 bases agree with TRBD1. With 3 bases clipped from V and 9 bases from J, the junction kept 8 bases outside the gene matches. This CDR3 comprises 13 residues. CDR1 is SGHDT and CDR2 is YYEEEE in the germline V gene.

The V gene is TRBV28, the J gene TRBJ2-4; the D gene is possibly TRBD2 (6 bases). Trimming stripped 2 bases from V and 1 base from J, with 9 bases between. This CDR3 is built from 15 residues. Looked up from germline, CDR1 is MDHEN and CDR2 is SYDVKM. This chain's CDR3 is CASSLGGPAKNIQYF. CDR3 in DNA: TGTGCCAGCAGTTTAGGAGGGCCCGCCAAAAACATTCAGTACTTC.

This clone turned up a few times. The V gene is TRBV19, the J gene TRBJ1-3; 7 bases agree with TRBD1. Germline assignment: CDR1 LNHDA and CDR2 SQIVND (reference sequence). The CDR3 has 15 residues. The trim removed 4 bases at V and 0 bases at J, leaving 3 bases unmatched. The CDR3, as DNA: TGTGCCAGTAGTAGGGGACAGCACTCTGGAAACACCATATATTTT. Protein sequence: CASSRGQHSGNTIYF.

This clone has only one observation. The rearrangement joins TRBV5-1 to TRBJ2-2, with 8 bases matching TRBD1. The CDR3 consists of 13 residues. Germline V gene sequence: CDR1 SGHRS, CDR2 YFSETQ. The V segment lost 2 bases and the J segment 10 bases; nucleotides outside the gene matches: 4. CDR3: CASSFRGLQELFF. The DNA of the CDR3 is TGCGCCAGCAGCTTCAGGGGGCTCCAGGAGCTGTTTTTT.

The chain carries TRBV6-5 and TRBJ2-3; the match to TRBD2 covers 9 bases. The germline CDR1 and CDR2 sequences are MNHEY and SVGAGI. J was trimmed by 4 bases and V by 4 bases; bases with no gene match: 6. The CDR3 runs 15 residues. In nucleotides, the CDR3 is TGTGCCAGCAGTTGGAGCGGGGGGTATGCAGATACGCAGTATTTT. Translation gives CASSWSGGYADTQYF.

This sequence joins TRBV7-2 and TRBJ1-2, with D uncertain. Germline CDR1 reads SGHTA; CDR2 reads FQGNSA. V lost 2 bases to trimming and J lost 8 bases, with 6 bases between them. CDR3 length: 11 amino acids. This chain's CDR3 is CASSLFEGYTF. The CDR3 DNA reads as TGTGCCAGCAGCTTATTTGAGGGCTACACCTTC.

J is TRBJ1-2 and V is TRBV6-5, with TRBD1 identical over 7 bases. The germline gives CDR1 MNHEY, CDR2 SVGAGI. The CDR3 runs to 16 residues. The V and J ends lost 0 bases and 2 bases, in that order; junction bases with no gene match: 6. CDR3 amino acids: CASSYSLTGRNYGYTF. The DNA of the CDR3 is TGTGCCAGCAGTTACTCGTTGACAGGGCGGAACTATGGCTACACCTTC.

There are a few counts of this clone. The chain recombines TRBV11-2 with TRBJ1-1, with D maybe TRBD1 (6 bases). The V and J ends lost 5 bases and 1 base respectively, with 8 bases between them. The CDR3 has 13 amino acids. Germline V gives CDR1 SGHAT, CDR2 FQNNGV. CDR3 coding DNA: TGTGCCAGCAGCATGGACAGGAACACTGAAGCTTTCTTT. Protein product: CASSMDRNTEAFF. The full variable domain, in which reference TRBV11-2 and TRBJ1-1 provide the parts outside the CDR3, is EAGVAQSPRYKIIEKRQSVAFWCNPISGHATLYWYQQILGQGPKLLIQFQNNGVVDDSQLPKDRFSAERLKGVDSTLKIQPAKLEDSAVYLCASSMDRNTEAFFGQGTRLTVV.

On this clone itself: The conserved phenylalanine or tryptophan normally closing the CDR3 is absent here, so this likely arose from a read error. CDR3 bases: TGTGCCAGCAGTGAATTTGAAGACTATGGCTACACCCTC. It codes for CASSEFEDYGYTL. This chain uses TRBV25-1 with TRBJ1-2; D remains ambiguous. CDR1 and CDR2 (germline): MGHDK, SYGVNS. The CDR3 is 13 residues long. Trimming removed 1 base at V and 3 bases at J, with 6 bases between.

The chain is built from TRBV9 and TRBJ1-1; 7 positions match TRBD1. From germline, CDR1 is SGDLS and CDR2 YYNGEE. CDR3 length: 13 amino acids. The trim removed 4 bases at V and 4 bases at J, leaving 4 bases unmatched. The CDR3 here is CASSTSGGTEAFF. The CDR3 DNA reads as TGTGCCAGCAGCACCTCAGGGGGCACTGAAGCTTTCTTT. The full variable domain, with the rest looked up from reference TRBV9 and TRBJ1-1, is DSGVTQTPKHLITATGQRVTLRCSPRSGDLSVYWYQQSLDQGLQFLIQYYNGEERAKGNILERFSAQQFPDLHSELNLSSLELGDSALYFCASSTSGGTEAFFGQGTRLTVV.

The chain has TRBV2 and TRBJ2-7; maybe TRBD2 (7 bases). V was shortened by 5 bases and J by 7 bases, with 21 bases between the two germline ends. CDR1 SNHLY and CDR2 FYNNEI come from the germline V gene. The CDR3 has 15 amino acids. The CDR3 spells CASSYLGQRGNEQYF. The CDR3 bases are TGTGCCAGCAGTTATTTAGGACAGCGGGGCAATGAGCAGTACTTC.

This clone was observed a single time. The chain employs TRBV10-3 and TRBJ2-1, with 9 bases aligning to TRBD2. The CDR3 runs 16 residues. Germline CDR1 is ENHRY and CDR2 is SYGVKD. With 6 bases clipped from V and 7 bases from J, the junction kept 13 bases outside the gene matches. CDR3 bases: TGTGCCATCAGGGCCCTCGCTAGCGGGGCGACGAATGAGCAGTTCTTC. It is translated as CAIRALASGATNEQFF.

CDR3 region: CAISEVGDRAYGYTF. As DNA, the CDR3 is TGTGCCATCAGTGAGGTTGGGGACAGGGCCTATGGCTACACCTTC. The V call is TRBV10-3, the J call TRBJ1-2, with 9 positions matching TRBD1. In germline, CDR1 is ENHRY, CDR2 SYGVKD. V gave up 2 bases and J gave up 4 bases; unmatched junction bases: 5. The CDR3 sequence is 15 residues long.

The chain is built from TRBV6-6 and TRBJ1-2; TRBD1 aligns across 9 bases. Germline assignment: CDR1 MNHNY and CDR2 SVGAGI (reference sequence). The CDR3 is 14 amino acids. J lost 7 bases, V lost 6 bases, and 9 bases had no gene match. CDR3 region: CASRHRGPGSGYTF. CDR3 DNA: TGTGCCAGCAGACACAGGGGGCCAGGGAGTGGCTACACCTTC.